This record covers a single TCR beta chain. This entry belongs to a study of control samples from healthy donors and cancer patients. Assay: immunoSEQ multiplex PCR; the TCRdb copy retains only in-frame clones and omits some. The sample yields over 110,000 clones, just under 95% seen once. The TCR comes from a man aged 30 to 39 in good health. The sample taken for sequencing was blood.

The CDR3, as DNA: TGTGCCAGCAGTTTAGGGGGGAAGAACACTGAAGCTTTCTTT. Translated, it gives CASSLGGKNTEAFF. This sequence joins TRBV28 and TRBJ1-1, with D tentatively TRBD1 (5 bases). Germline-derived CDR1 and CDR2 are MDHEN and SYDVKM. There are 14 residues in the CDR3. Trimming took off 2 bases at V and 1 base at J, with 8 bases between the two ends.